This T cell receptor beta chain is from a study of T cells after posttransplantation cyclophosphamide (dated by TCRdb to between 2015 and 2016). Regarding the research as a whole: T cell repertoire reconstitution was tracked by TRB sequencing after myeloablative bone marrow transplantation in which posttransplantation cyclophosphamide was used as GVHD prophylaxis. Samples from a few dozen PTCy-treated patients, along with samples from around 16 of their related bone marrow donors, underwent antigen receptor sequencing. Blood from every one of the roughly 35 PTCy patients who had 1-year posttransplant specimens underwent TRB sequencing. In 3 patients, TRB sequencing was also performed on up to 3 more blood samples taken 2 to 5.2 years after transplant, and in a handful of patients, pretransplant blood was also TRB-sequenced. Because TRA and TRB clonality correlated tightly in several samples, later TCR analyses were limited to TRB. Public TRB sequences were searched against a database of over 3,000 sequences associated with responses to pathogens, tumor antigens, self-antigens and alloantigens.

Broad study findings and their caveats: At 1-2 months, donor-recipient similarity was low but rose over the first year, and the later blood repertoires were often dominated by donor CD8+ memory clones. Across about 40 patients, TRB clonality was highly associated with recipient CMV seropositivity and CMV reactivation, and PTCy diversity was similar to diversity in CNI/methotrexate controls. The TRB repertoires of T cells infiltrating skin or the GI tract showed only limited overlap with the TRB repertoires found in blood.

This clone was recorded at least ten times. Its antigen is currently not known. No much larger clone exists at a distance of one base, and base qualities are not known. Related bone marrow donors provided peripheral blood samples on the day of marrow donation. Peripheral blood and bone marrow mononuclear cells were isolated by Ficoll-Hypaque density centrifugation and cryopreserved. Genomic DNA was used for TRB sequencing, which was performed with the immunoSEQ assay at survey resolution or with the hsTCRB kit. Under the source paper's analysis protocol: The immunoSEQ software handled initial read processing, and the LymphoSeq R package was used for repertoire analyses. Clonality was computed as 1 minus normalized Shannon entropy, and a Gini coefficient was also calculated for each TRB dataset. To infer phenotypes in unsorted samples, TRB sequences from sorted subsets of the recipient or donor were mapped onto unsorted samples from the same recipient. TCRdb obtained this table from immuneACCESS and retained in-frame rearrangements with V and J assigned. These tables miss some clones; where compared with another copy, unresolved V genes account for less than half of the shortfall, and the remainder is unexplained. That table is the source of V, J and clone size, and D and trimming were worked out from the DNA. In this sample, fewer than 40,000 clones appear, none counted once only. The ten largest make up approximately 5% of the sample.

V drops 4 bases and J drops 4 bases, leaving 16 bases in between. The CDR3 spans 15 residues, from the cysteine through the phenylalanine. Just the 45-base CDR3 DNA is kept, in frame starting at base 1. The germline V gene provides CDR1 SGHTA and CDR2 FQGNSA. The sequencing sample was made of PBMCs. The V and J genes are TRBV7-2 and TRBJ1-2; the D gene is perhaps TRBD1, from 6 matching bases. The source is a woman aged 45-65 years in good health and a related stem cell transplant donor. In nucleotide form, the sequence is TGTGCCAGCAGCTCGAACTTCCGGGACACCTATGGCTACACCTTC. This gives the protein CASSSNFRDTYGYTF. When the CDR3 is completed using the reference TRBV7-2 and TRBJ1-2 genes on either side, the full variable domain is GAGVSQSPSNKVTEKGKDVELRCDPISGHTALYWYRQSLGQGLEFLIYFQGNSAPDKSGLPSDRFSAERTGGSVSTLTIQRTQQEDSAVYLCASSSNFRDTYGYTFGSGTRLTVV.